Following are 15 T cell receptor beta chains from one sample sequenced in a study of T cell responses to AZD1222 COVID-19 vaccine. Sequencing was performed with immunoSEQ multiplex PCR; in TCRdb, only in-frame clones are kept and a portion is missing. This sample has roughly 80,000 clones, with around 87% found just once. The input for sequencing was peripheral blood, taken on day 0 of MenACWY control vaccination. These receptors were obtained from an adult in good health.

Concerning this clone itself: Other DNA sequences in this specimen translate into the identical CDR3. The CDR3 region has the DNA TGTGCCTGGAGCGGAAGCTCTGGAAACACCATATATTTT. Residues: CAWSGSSGNTIYF. The chain uses TRBV30 and TRBJ1-3; no firm D call. V lost 3 bases to trimming and J lost 0 bases, with 6 bases between them. The CDR3 is 13 residues long. Germline CDR1 reads GTSNPN; CDR2 reads SVGIG (reference sequence). Full variable domain (missing parts from reference TRBV30 and TRBJ1-3): SQTIHQWPATLVQPVGSPLSLECTVEGTSNPNLYWYRQAAGRGLQLLFYSVGIGQISSEVPQNLSASRPQDRQFILSSKKLLLSDSGFYLCAWSGSSGNTIYFGEGSWLTVV.

This clone came up once. Here the CDR3 reads CASSPTGRAEAFF. The CDR3 DNA sequence: TGTGCCAGCAGCCCCACAGGGAGGGCCGAAGCTTTCTTT. The chain carries TRBV3-1 (or the pseudogene TRBV3-2) and TRBJ1-1; the D gene is possibly TRBD1 (6 bases). V lost 4 bases to trimming and J lost 8 bases, with 14 bases between them. The germline V gene encodes CDR1 LGHDT and CDR2 YNNKEL (reference sequence). The CDR3 has 13 amino acids.

The genes are TRBV5-1 and TRBJ2-1, with unresolved D. Germline V gene sequence: CDR1 SGHRS, CDR2 YFSETQ. This CDR3 has 12 amino acids. Trimming stripped 0 bases from V and 5 bases from J, with 3 bases between. The CDR3 sequence is CASSLGHNEQFF. CDR3 DNA: TGCGCCAGCAGCTTGGGCCACAATGAGCAGTTCTTC.

This chain connects TRBV5-1 to TRBJ2-7, with no clear D. Germline V gene lookup returns CDR1 SGHRS and CDR2 YFSETQ. The CDR3 runs 14 residues. V gave up 4 bases and J gave up 5 bases, with 16 bases separating them. CDR3 nucleotide sequence: TGCGCCAGCAGCCCGGGTGGAAGGGTCCACGAGCAGTACTTC. Its translation is CASSPGGRVHEQYF.

This chain uses TRBV25-1 with TRBJ2-7, with 8 bases identical to TRBD2. The junction had 4 bases not matched to a gene; V was cut back by 2 bases and J by 4 bases. CDR1 is MGHDK, CDR2 SYGVNS, per germline. There are 14 residues in the CDR3. The CDR3 loop reads CASSEATGGYEQYF. The CDR3 bases are TGTGCCAGCAGTGAAGCAACGGGGGGGTACGAGCAGTACTTC.

This chain links TRBV7-3 with TRBJ1-1, with 7 bases fitting TRBD1. The CDR3 consists of 14 residues. Per the germline V gene, CDR1 is SGHTA and CDR2 is FQGTGA. V lost 6 bases, J lost 8 bases, and 12 bases stayed unmatched. The CDR3 loop reads CASSMTGSFTEAFF. CDR3 nucleotide sequence: TGTGCCAGCAGTATGACAGGGAGCTTTACCGAAGCTTTCTTT.

J is TRBJ2-7 and V is TRBV7-8; 13 positions agree with TRBD2. Germline V gene sequence: CDR1 SGHVS, CDR2 FQNEAQ. J gave up 7 bases and V 2 bases, and 11 bases lay outside the gene matches. CDR3 length equals 17 residues. For the CDR3, the DNA is TGTGCCAGCAGCTTATACGGACTAGCGGGGGATGTTTGGGAGCAGTACTTC. It translates to CASSLYGLAGDVWEQYF. The whole variable domain, filled in from reference TRBV7-8 and TRBJ2-7, reads GAGVSQSPRYKVAKRGQDVALRCDPISGHVSLFWYQQALGQGPEFLTYFQNEAQLDKSGLPSDRFFAERPEGSVSTLKIQRTQQEDSAVYLCASSLYGLAGDVWEQYFGPGTRLTVT.

V gene TRBV21-1 combines with J gene TRBJ2-7; the listed D gene, TRBD2, was not tested against the DNA. TRBV21-1 is given as a pseudogene. The CDR3 has 16 amino acids. As DNA, the CDR3 is TGTGCCAGCAACCCGGAAGAACTAGCGGAACCCTACGAGCAGTACTTC. It specifies CASNPEELAEPYEQYF.

V usage is TRBV6-5 and J usage is TRBJ2-1, with 10 bases that match TRBD2. The CDR3 is 15 residues long. The J segment lost 0 bases and the V segment lost 6 bases, leaving 2 bases of the junction unmatched. Germline V gene lookup returns CDR1 MNHEY and CDR2 SVGAGI. The CDR3 DNA is TGTGCCAGCAGGGCTAGCGGGAGCTCCTACAATGAGCAGTTCTTC. Translation: CASRASGSSYNEQFF.

V usage is TRBV4-3 and J usage is TRBJ2-1, with 14 bases that match TRBD2. The CDR3 contains 18 residues. Germline CDR1 LGHNA, CDR2 YSLEER. J was trimmed by 7 bases and V by 3 bases; bases with no gene match: 11. The chain's CDR3 is CASSHRLAGGRWRNEQFF. Here the CDR3 DNA reads TGCGCCAGCAGCCATAGACTAGCGGGAGGGAGGTGGAGGAATGAGCAGTTCTTC.

This rearrangement joins TRBV15 to TRBJ1-2; 7 nucleotides align to TRBD1. The CDR3 has 12 residues. The germline CDR1 and CDR2 sequences are LNHNV and YYDKDF (reference sequence). The ends lost 8 bases at V and 4 bases at J; junction bases unmatched: 4. CDR3 loop: CATSGQVYGYTF. DNA for the CDR3: TGTGCCACCTCAGGACAGGTCTATGGCTACACCTTC.

This clone has only one observation. The CDR3 nucleotides read TGTGCCAGCAGCTTTGACAGCGGGGGGGTTTACGAGCAGTACTTC. Its protein product is CASSFDSGGVYEQYF. This chain joins TRBV5-4 and TRBJ2-7, with 10 nucleotides matching TRBD2. Germline CDR1 is SGHNT and CDR2 is YYREEE (reference sequence). V shed 2 bases and J 4 bases; nucleotides not matched to a gene: 6. The CDR3 covers 15 residues.

The rearrangement uses TRBV30 and TRBJ1-1; D call uncertain. Trimming removed 4 bases at V and 5 bases at J, with 8 bases between. The CDR3 has 11 residues. From germline, CDR1 is GTSNPN and CDR2 SVGIG (reference sequence). DNA of the CDR3: TGTGCCTGGAAGGATTTGACTGAAGCTTTCTTT. Protein product: CAWKDLTEAFF.

The genes are TRBV19 and TRBJ1-5; no reliable D call. The V gene lost 3 bases and the J gene lost 5 bases, with 5 bases spanning the gap. Germline CDR1 and CDR2: LNHDA and SQIVND (reference sequence). The CDR3 covers 12 residues. The CDR3 DNA reads as TGTGCCAGTAGTATCTTGGATCAGCCCCAGCATTTT. Protein sequence: CASSILDQPQHF.

The rearrangement links TRBV10-3 to TRBJ2-2; 11 nucleotides line up with TRBD2. The junction had 5 bases not matched to a gene; V was cut back by 3 bases and J by 5 bases. Germline CDR1 and CDR2: ENHRY and SYGVKD. This CDR3 has 16 amino acids. The CDR3 region is CAISEQLAGETGELFF. The CDR3 DNA reads TGTGCCATCAGTGAACAACTAGCGGGAGAGACCGGGGAGCTGTTTTTT.